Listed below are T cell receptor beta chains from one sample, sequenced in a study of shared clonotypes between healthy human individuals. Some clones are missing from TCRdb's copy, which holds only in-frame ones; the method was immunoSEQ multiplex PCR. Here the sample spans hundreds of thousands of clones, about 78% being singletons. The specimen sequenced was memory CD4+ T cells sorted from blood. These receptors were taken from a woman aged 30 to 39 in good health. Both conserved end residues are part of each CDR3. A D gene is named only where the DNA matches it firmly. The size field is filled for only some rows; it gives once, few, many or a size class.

CDR3 protein: CASWAVRRGEQYF
CDR3 DNA: TGTGCCAGCTGGGCGGTTAGGCGGGGCGAGCAGTACTTC
clone size: NA
V gene: TRBV2
D gene: NA
J gene: TRBJ2-7

CDR3 protein: CAIQTTQGQGAYGYTF
CDR3 DNA: TGTGCCATCCAGACTACCCAAGGACAGGGGGCCTATGGCTACACCTTC
clone size: NA
V gene: TRBV28
D gene: TRBD1
J gene: TRBJ1-2

CDR3 protein: CASSRDRVEETQYF
CDR3 DNA: TGTGCCAGCAGCCGGGACAGGGTCGAAGAGACCCAGTACTTC
clone size: few
V gene: TRBV11-2
D gene: TRBD1
J gene: TRBJ2-5

CDR3 protein: CASSHRSGTSTDTQYF
CDR3 DNA: TGCGCCAGCAGCCACCGTAGCGGGACCAGCACAGATACGCAGTATTTT
clone size: NA
V gene: TRBV4-1
D gene: TRBD2
J gene: TRBJ2-3

CDR3 protein: CASSFGGTKETQYF
CDR3 DNA: TGTGCCAGCAGCTTCGGGGGGACCAAAGAGACCCAGTACTTC
clone size: NA
V gene: TRBV7-7
D gene: TRBD2
J gene: TRBJ2-5

CDR3 protein: CSAAGNTIYF
CDR3 DNA: TGCAGTGCGGCAGGAAACACCATATATTTT
clone size: NA
V gene: TRBV20-1
D gene: NA
J gene: TRBJ1-3

CDR3 protein: CASSYSRTGGGNTIYF
CDR3 DNA: TGTGCCAGCAGTTACTCGCGGACAGGGGGAGGAAACACCATATATTTT
clone size: NA
V gene: TRBV6-6
D gene: TRBD1
J gene: TRBJ1-3

CDR3 protein: CASSLTRGETQYF
CDR3 DNA: TGTGCCAGCAGTCTGACTAGAGGAGAGACCCAGTACTTC
clone size: once
V gene: TRBV5-4
D gene: NA
J gene: TRBJ2-5

CDR3 protein: CANRGRDDEQYF
CDR3 DNA: TGTGCCAACCGAGGCCGGGACGACGAGCAGTACTTC
clone size: NA
V gene: TRBV2
D gene: NA
J gene: TRBJ2-7

CDR3 protein: CASSFSGDTEAFF
CDR3 DNA: TGCGCCAGCAGCTTTTCCGGGGACACTGAAGCTTTCTTT
clone size: NA
V gene: TRBV5-1
D gene: NA
J gene: TRBJ1-1

CDR3 protein: CASSPSLGYGYTF
CDR3 DNA: TGTGCCAGCAGTCCCTCCCTAGGGTATGGCTACACCTTC
clone size: NA
V gene: TRBV6-4
D gene: NA
J gene: TRBJ1-2

CDR3 protein: CASTRREVSSHNEQFF
CDR3 DNA: TGTGCCAGCACCCGCAGAGAGGTCAGTTCCCACAATGAGCAGTTCTTC
clone size: NA
V gene: TRBV25-1
D gene: NA
J gene: TRBJ2-1

CDR3 protein: CASSFGQSKQYF
CDR3 DNA: TGTGCCAGCAGCTTCGGACAGTCGAAGCAGTACTTC
clone size: NA
V gene: TRBV7-9
D gene: NA
J gene: TRBJ2-7

CDR3 protein: CASSSPDRVSGGYTF
CDR3 DNA: TGTGCCAGCAGTTCACCCGACAGGGTCTCTGGTGGCTACACCTTC
clone size: NA
V gene: TRBV6-6
D gene: TRBD1
J gene: TRBJ1-2

CDR3 protein: CASSETGNYNEQFF
CDR3 DNA: TGTGCCAGCAGTGAGACGGGAAACTACAATGAGCAGTTCTTC
clone size: once
V gene: TRBV6-4
D gene: NA
J gene: TRBJ2-1

CDR3 protein: CASSEAGSGEKLFF
CDR3 DNA: TGTGCCAGCAGTGAGGCAGGGTCGGGTGAAAAACTGTTTTTT
clone size: NA
V gene: TRBV2
D gene: NA
J gene: TRBJ1-4

CDR3 protein: CASSSQGAGGRNQPQHF
CDR3 DNA: TGTGCCAGCAGTTCACAGGGGGCGGGGGGGCGCAATCAGCCCCAGCATTTT
clone size: few
V gene: TRBV28
D gene: TRBD1
J gene: TRBJ1-5

CDR3 protein: CSAGQGWGYTF
CDR3 DNA: TGCAGCGCAGGACAGGGCTGGGGCTACACCTTC
clone size: NA
V gene: TRBV29-1
D gene: TRBD1
J gene: TRBJ1-2

CDR3 protein: CAISRQGNYYGYTF
CDR3 DNA: TGTGCCATCAGCAGACAGGGTAATTACTATGGCTACACCTTC
clone size: NA
V gene: TRBV10-3
D gene: TRBD1
J gene: TRBJ1-2

CDR3 protein: CASSLQTGLAGGRNF
CDR3 DNA: TGTGCCAGCAGTTTACAAACGGGACTAGCGGGAGGGCGGAACTTC
clone size: NA
V gene: TRBV28
D gene: TRBD2
J gene: TRBJ2-7

CDR3 protein: CASSFTKGQGVYQPQHF
CDR3 DNA: TGTGCCAGCAGTTTCACGAAGGGACAGGGGGTCTACCAGCCCCAGCATTTT
clone size: NA
V gene: TRBV28
D gene: TRBD1
J gene: TRBJ1-5

CDR3 protein: CASTLGADNTGELFF
CDR3 DNA: TGCGCCAGCACCCTGGGGGCGGATAACACCGGGGAGCTGTTTTTT
clone size: NA
V gene: TRBV5-1
D gene: NA
J gene: TRBJ2-2